A single sample is the source of the 24 T cell receptor beta chains below, sequenced in a study of CD8+ T cells in alopecia areata. The sorting of pooled cutaneous lymph node cells relied on CD4, CD8alpha, NKG2D, NKG2ACE and other markers. Extracted from the samples, RNA was reverse transcribed into cDNA to serve as the sequencing template. The protocol was immunoSEQ multiplex PCR, while the TCRdb copy is restricted to in-frame clones and leaves out a portion. This sample carries around 300,000 clones, none of them present only once. Specimen: CD4+ T cells sorted from a lymph node. The origin of the receptors is a C3H/HeJ mouse with alopecia areata. The mouse line has the MHC haplotype H2-k.

This clone was seen a handful of times. Mouse names are used for the genes. The CDR3 sequence is CASSPPGTYQDTQYF. CDR3 bases read: TGTGCCAGCAGCCCCCCCGGGACTTACCAAGAC. The chain joins TRBV5 to TRBJ2-5; a possible D gene is TRBD2 (6 bases). The missing CDR3 end, 4 residues past where the read stops, is filled in from the germline J gene. The CDR3 totals 15 residues. With 4 bases removed from V and 1 base from J, the gap between germline ends came to 12 bases. Looked up from germline, CDR1 is LGHNA and CDR2 is YNLKQL (reference sequence).

This clone was recorded a few times. Mouse gene names and germline throughout. The CDR3 end falls 4 residues outside the read, so it is completed with the germline J gene. The genes are TRBV5 and TRBJ2-7; TRBD2 aligns across 8 bases. Looked up from germline, CDR1 is LGHNA and CDR2 is YNLKQL (reference sequence). CDR3 length: 15 residues. CDR3 sequence: CASSQDGGGRDEQYF. Partial CDR3 DNA: TGTGCCAGCAGCCAAGATGGGGGGGGGCGCGAT.

This clone was counted only a few times. Genes and germline come from the mouse. The CDR3 end falls 4 residues outside the read, so it is completed with the germline J gene. This rearrangement joins TRBV29 to TRBJ1-2, with 9 bases matching TRBD1. Germline values: CDR1 MSHET, CDR2 SYDVDS. After removal of 6 bases from V and 4 bases from J, the junction contained 3 bases not matched to a gene. CDR3 size: 13 residues. CDR3 sequence reads: CASRTGGSSDYTF. The covered CDR3 bases are TGTGCTAGCAGAACAGGGGGCAGCTCC.

Note on this clone: Mouse germline and gene names are used. The CDR3 end falls 4 residues outside the read, so it is completed with the germline J gene. V and J are TRBV13-3 and TRBJ2-4; 12 nucleotides align to TRBD2. The CDR3 contains 17 residues. V was pared by 4 bases and J by 1 base, with 7 bases of the junction left unmatched. Germline CDR1 reads NNHDY; CDR2 reads SYVADS. The CDR3 bases that were read are TGTGCCAGCAGTACGGGACTGGGGGGATGGGGTCAAAAC. It translates to CASSTGLGGWGQN. The whole CDR3 sequence reads CASSTGLGGWGQNTLYF.

Of note for this clone: Gene names are mouse gene names. The CDR3 end lies 4 residues beyond the end of the read and is filled in from the germline J gene. The V gene is TRBV13-1, the J gene TRBJ2-3; D uncertain. CDR1 is NSHNY, CDR2 SYGAGN, per germline. V was clipped by 7 bases and J by 0 bases, with 9 bases between them. The CDR3 extends over 13 amino acids. The CDR3 bases that were read are TGTGCCAGCCGCCCAGCTAGTGCAGAA. Protein: CASRPASAE. The CDR3 reads in full as CASRPASAETLYF.

This clone was detected a few times. Here the gene names and germline are mouse. Read sequence stops 4 residues before the CDR3 end, and the germline J gene provides the missing end. Other nucleotide sequences in the sample specify the same CDR3. This chain connects TRBV13-3 to TRBJ1-2, with 7 bases matching TRBD1. V gave up 4 bases and J gave up 3 bases; unmatched junction bases: 3. The CDR3 runs to 13 residues. The germline V gene encodes CDR1 NNHDY and CDR2 SYVADS. The part of the CDR3 DNA that was read is TGTGCCAGCAGTAGAGACAGGGACTCC. It translates to CASSRDRDS. The complete CDR3 sequence is CASSRDRDSDYTF.

With regard to this clone: Mouse gene names and germline throughout. The CDR3 end is not reached by the read, which stops 4 residues before it; the germline J gene fills it in. Other DNA sequences within the sample encode an identical CDR3. This chain connects TRBV13-1 to TRBJ2-1, with 13 bases lining up with TRBD2. Unmatched junction bases numbered 4, after V lost 6 bases and J lost 4 bases. The V gene's germline CDR1 is NSHNY and CDR2 SYGAGN. CDR3 length equals 15 residues. The DNA read from the CDR3 is TGTGCCAGCACGGACTGGGGGGGCGCATATGCT. This translates into CASTDWGGAYA. The whole CDR3 sequence is CASTDWGGAYAEQFF.

As regards this clone: Gene names and germline refer to mouse. Read sequence stops 4 residues before the CDR3 end, and the germline J gene provides the missing end. This chain joins TRBV13-2 and TRBJ2-1, with 11 bases fitting TRBD2. Looked up from germline, CDR1 is NNHNN and CDR2 is SYGAGS (reference sequence). Germline trimming cut 3 bases from V and 5 bases from J; bases unmatched to any gene: 7. CDR3 length: 16 residues. CDR3 region: CASGGGTGGRHAEQFF. CDR3 DNA, as far as it was read: TGTGCCAGCGGTGGCGGGACTGGGGGTAGGCATGCT.

As for this clone: The genes and germline here are from mouse. The read terminates 4 residues ahead of where the CDR3 ends, so the germline J gene completes it. The genes are TRBV13-3 and TRBJ1-2; possibly TRBD1 for D (6 bases). The CDR3 covers 15 residues. Trimming shortened V by 3 bases and J by 0 bases, and 12 bases separated the two germline ends. Germline lookup yields CDR1 NNHDY and CDR2 SYVADS. The DNA read from the CDR3 is TGTGCCAGCAGTGCCCGACAGGCCGCAAACTCC. Translated: CASSARQAANS. The complete CDR3 protein is CASSARQAANSDYTF.

This clone was seen more than once but under ten times. Gene labels here are mouse ones. The read gets to within 4 residues of the CDR3 end, and the germline J gene fills in the rest. J is TRBJ2-3 and V is TRBV19; TRBD1 is a possible D gene (6 bases). Germline V gene data show CDR1 as FNHDT and CDR2 as SITEND (reference sequence). CDR3 size: 14 residues. Between the trimmed V and J ends, which lost 6 bases and 0 bases, there was a span of 11 bases. This CDR3 reads CASNTGNSAETLYF. Partial CDR3 DNA: TGTGCCAGCAACACAGGGAATAGTGCAGAA.

Concerning this clone itself: Genes and germline come from the mouse. The read ends 4 residues early relative to the CDR3; the germline J gene fills the gap. The chain is built from TRBV19 and TRBJ2-3, with 10 bases lining up with TRBD2. J gave up 1 base and V 3 bases, and 2 bases lay outside the gene matches. The CDR3 sequence is 15 residues long. The germline V gene has CDR1 FNHDT and CDR2 SITEND (reference sequence). The DNA read from the CDR3 is TGTGCCAGCAGTAATACTGGGGGGGGTGCAGAA. Amino acid sequence: CASSNTGGGAE. The CDR3 in its entirety is CASSNTGGGAETLYF.

This clone was seen a few times. Gene names and germline match the mouse. This CDR3 reads CASSLRTGVNQDTQYF. Partial CDR3 DNA: TGTGCCAGCAGCCTCCGGACTGGGGTTAACCAAGAC. The chain combines TRBV5 with TRBJ2-5; 9 bases agree with TRBD2. Read data end 4 residues before the CDR3 end; the end is taken from the germline J gene. Germline V CDR1 and CDR2: LGHNA, YNLKQL (reference sequence). The J segment lost 0 bases and the V segment lost 4 bases, leaving 5 bases of the junction unmatched. This CDR3 is 16 amino acids long.

With respect to this clone: Here the gene names and germline are mouse. The read ends 4 residues shy of where the CDR3 ends; the end is completed using the germline J gene. The chain is built from TRBV13-1 and TRBJ2-2; 9 nucleotides align to TRBD1. This CDR3 comprises 15 residues. V trimming: 3 bases; J trimming: 3 bases; junction bases outside the gene matches: 3. CDR1 and CDR2 (germline): NSHNY, SYGAGN. The CDR3 region is CASSAQGADTGQLYF. CDR3 bases read: TGTGCCAGCAGTGCACAGGGGGCGGACACCGGG.

On this clone itself: Gene names are mouse gene names. The CDR3 is cut off 4 residues early in the read; its end comes from the germline J gene. This rearrangement joins TRBV5 to TRBJ2-1; TRBD2 agrees at 7 bases. Trimming took 4 bases from V and 0 from J; bases not matched to a gene: 3. CDR3 length: 15 residues. Germline lookup yields CDR1 LGHNA and CDR2 YNLKQL (reference sequence). CDR3 residues: CASSPGLDNYAEQFF. CDR3 DNA, as far as it was read: TGTGCCAGCAGCCCCGGACTGGATAACTATGCT.

Details on this clone: The gene names here belong to mouse. The read gets to within 4 residues of the CDR3 end, and the germline J gene fills in the rest. The J gene is TRBJ1-1, the V gene TRBV1; 8 positions agree with TRBD1. J lost 1 base, V lost 4 bases, and 2 bases had no gene match. Per germline, CDR1 NSQYPW and CDR2 LRSPGD (reference sequence). The CDR3 runs to 14 residues. The CDR3 region is CTCSDRGKNTEVFF. The sequenced part of the CDR3 DNA is TGCACCTGCAGTGACAGGGGGAAAAACACA.

As for this clone: Mouse names are used for the genes. The CDR3 end is not reached by the read, which stops 4 residues before it; the germline J gene fills it in. The gene calls are TRBV13-1 and TRBJ2-5; 9 bases are shared with TRBD1. This CDR3 region has 16 residues. Germline V gives CDR1 NSHNY, CDR2 SYGAGN. With V trimmed by 0 bases and J by 2 bases, 4 bases remained unmatched. The chain's CDR3 is CASSDVDRGGQDTQYF. The part of the CDR3 DNA that was read is TGTGCCAGCAGTGATGTGGACAGGGGCGGCCAAGAC.

In its sample, this clone was seen a few times. Mouse gene names and germline throughout. Additional DNA sequences in this sample encode the identical CDR3. The CDR3: CAWSRTGTSAETLYF. Partial CDR3 DNA: TGTGCCTGGAGCCGGACTGGGACTAGTGCAGAA. The rearrangement links TRBV31 to TRBJ2-3; 8 nucleotides match TRBD2. From the germline J gene comes the end of the CDR3, since the read stops 4 residues before it. V shed 3 bases and J 0 bases; nucleotides not matched to a gene: 5. The CDR3 consists of 15 residues. Germline lookup yields CDR1 GKSSPN and CDR2 SITVG.

A few counts support this clone. Since a much larger clone is just one base distant, this may be a read error. The gene names given are mouse names. Read sequence stops 4 residues before the CDR3 end, and the germline J gene provides the missing end. This CDR3 is also generated by other DNA sequences in the sample. The chain recombines TRBV19 with TRBJ2-1; 7 bases match TRBD2. Germline assignment: CDR1 FNHDT and CDR2 SITEND (reference sequence). V was clipped by 2 bases and J by 4 bases; unmatched bases: 0. There are 13 residues in the CDR3. Incomplete CDR3 DNA: TGTGCCAGCAGTATTGGGGGGTATGCT. This gives the protein CASSIGGYA. The whole CDR3 region reads CASSIGGYAEQFF.

This clone was found a few times. Gene names and germline match the mouse. The observed sequence ends 4 residues before the CDR3 terminus, with the missing tail filled in from the germline J gene. The V call is TRBV17, the J call TRBJ2-4, with TRBD2 matching over 12 bases. The germline V gene has CDR1 MNHDT and CDR2 YYDKIL. J gave up 0 bases and V 5 bases, and 3 bases lay outside the gene matches. The length of the CDR3 is 16 residues. The part of the CDR3 DNA that was read is TGTGCTAGCAGTGACTGGGGGGGCGCGAGTCAAAAC. Translating gives CASSDWGGASQN. The whole CDR3 is CASSDWGGASQNTLYF.

In the case of this clone: The genes are named according to mouse. Sequencing ends 4 residues short of the CDR3 end; the germline J gene provides the rest. This chain uses TRBV17 with TRBJ2-7; the match to TRBD2 covers 7 bases. Germline V gene data show CDR1 as MNHDT and CDR2 as YYDKIL. This CDR3 is 14 amino acids long. The covered CDR3 bases are TGTGCTAGCAGTAGGGACGGGGGGGGGTAT. This encodes CASSRDGGGY. The entire CDR3 is CASSRDGGGYEQYF.

This clone has a handful of counts. The germline and genes are mouse ones. The read comes to an end 4 residues before the CDR3 does, leaving the germline J gene to fill in the end. This chain uses TRBV19 with TRBJ1-2; TRBD1 might be the D (5 bases). This CDR3 comprises 14 residues. Trimming shortened V by 2 bases and J by 1 base, and 9 bases separated the two germline ends. CDR1 is FNHDT and CDR2 is SITEND in the germline V gene (reference sequence). This CDR3 is CASSITRENSDYTF. Incomplete CDR3 DNA: TGTGCCAGCAGTATCACCAGGGAAAACTCC.

On this clone: Gene names denote mouse genes. The read ends 4 residues shy of where the CDR3 ends; the end is completed using the germline J gene. The identical CDR3 is also encoded by other nucleotide sequences in the sample. V is TRBV13-1 and J is TRBJ1-2, with 7 positions matching TRBD1. The CDR3 sequence is 14 residues long. The trim removed 3 bases at V and 0 bases at J, leaving 2 bases unmatched. Germline CDR1 reads NSHNY; CDR2 reads SYGAGN. The part of the CDR3 DNA that was read is TGTGCCAGCAGTGCGGACAGGACAAACTCC. This sequence encodes CASSADRTNS. The whole CDR3 protein reads CASSADRTNSDYTF.

On this clone: The genes are named according to mouse. The read falls 4 residues short of the CDR3 end, and the missing part is taken from the germline J gene. This sequence joins TRBV31 and TRBJ1-1, with 8 bases that match TRBD1. Germline V gene sequence: CDR1 GKSSPN, CDR2 SITVG. This CDR3 region has 13 residues. V trimming: 3 bases; J trimming: 0 bases; junction bases outside the gene matches: 0. The CDR3: CAWRQGANTEVFF. The DNA read from the CDR3 is TGTGCCTGGAGACAGGGGGCAAACACA.

There are a few counts of this clone. All gene names here are mouse names. The sequenced CDR3 bases are TGCACCTGCAGAGGCTGGGACAGGGACCAAGAC. It yields the protein CTCRGWDRDQD. The full CDR3 protein reads CTCRGWDRDQDTQYF. The rearrangement uses TRBV1 and TRBJ2-5; 9 nucleotides align to TRBD1. The sequence runs out 4 residues before the end of the CDR3; the remainder is reconstructed from the germline J gene. Trimming cost V 6 bases and J 1 base; bases outside gene matches: 5. The CDR3 totals 15 residues. The germline V gene encodes CDR1 NSQYPW and CDR2 LRSPGD (reference sequence).